Listed below are T cell receptor beta chains from one sample, sequenced in a study of cytomegalovirus exposure and HLA in healthy donors. Produced via immunoSEQ multiplex PCR; TCRdb's table is partial and in-frame only. The repertoire holds about 160,000 clones, with 65% to 90% as singletons. The sample consisted of PBMCs. The origin of the receptors is a human donor in good health. Both conserved end residues are part of each CDR3. D genes are given only for firm matches. A clone size is listed for some rows: how often the clone was seen (once, few, many), or a class if it is expanded.

CDR3aa,CDR3nt,v_gene,d_gene,abundance,j_gene
CASSAVGNQPQHF,TGTGCCAGCTCAGCGGTTGGAAATCAGCCCCAGCATTTT,TRBV2,NA,few,TRBJ1-5
CASQKRSTDTQYF,TGTGCCAGCCAAAAGCGGAGCACAGATACGCAGTATTTT,TRBV7-2,NA,NA,TRBJ2-3
CASRRGLNNSPLHF,TGTGCCAGCAGACGGGGACTGAATAATTCACCCCTCCACTTT,TRBV6-5,NA,NA,TRBJ1-6
CASSQEWDLHTDTQYF,TGCGCCAGCAGCCAAGAGTGGGACTTACACACAGATACGCAGTATTTT,TRBV4-3,NA,NA,TRBJ2-3
CASSQDDLIAGPPDTQYF,TGCGCCAGCAGCCAAGATGATTTGATTGCAGGGCCCCCAGATACGCAGTATTTT,TRBV4-3,NA,NA,TRBJ2-3
CASSRYMAEANYGYTF,TGCGCCAGCAGTCGTTACATGGCGGAAGCTAACTATGGCTACACCTTC,TRBV5-1,NA,NA,TRBJ1-2
CASSPSATGGSYEQYF,TGTGCCAGCAGCCCGTCCGCAACCGGGGGCTCCTACGAGCAGTACTTC,TRBV6-6,NA,NA,TRBJ2-7
CASSLGGLAGAGDTQYF,TGCGCCAGCAGCTTGGGGGGACTAGCGGGGGCCGGGGATACGCAGTATTTT,TRBV5-1,TRBD2,NA,TRBJ2-3
CASSLELGANVLTF,TGCGCCAGCAGCTTGGAATTAGGGGCCAACGTCCTGACTTTC,TRBV5-1,NA,NA,TRBJ2-6
CASSDGGFTEAFF,TGTGCCAGCAGTGATGGAGGGTTTACTGAAGCTTTCTTT,TRBV6-1,NA,NA,TRBJ1-1
CASSLGTGREYYEQYF,TGTGCCAGCAGTTTGGGGACAGGGCGGGAATACTACGAGCAGTACTTC,TRBV27,TRBD1,NA,TRBJ2-7
CASSATGSTEAFF,TGTGCCAGCAGTGCTACAGGGAGCACTGAAGCTTTCTTT,TRBV6-5,NA,few,TRBJ1-1
CASSLKIEVPETQYF,TGTGCCAGCAGCTTGAAGATAGAGGTGCCAGAGACCCAGTACTTC,TRBV5-6,NA,NA,TRBJ2-5
CASSGSGGATGELFF,TGCGCCAGCAGCGGAAGCGGGGGGGCCACCGGGGAGCTGTTTTTT,TRBV5-1,TRBD2,once,TRBJ2-2
CASSLVLAGPYYEQYF,TGTGCCAGCAGCTTGGTACTAGCGGGGCCTTACTACGAGCAGTACTTC,TRBV5-6,TRBD2,NA,TRBJ2-7
CASSLDRGGTEAFF,TGTGCCAGCAGCTTGGACAGGGGAGGAACTGAAGCTTTCTTT,TRBV7-2,TRBD1,NA,TRBJ1-1
CASSFSGTYNEQFF,TGCGCCAGCAGCTTTAGCGGGACCTACAATGAGCAGTTCTTC,TRBV5-1,TRBD2,once,TRBJ2-1
CASRGGQMGSPLHF,TGTGCCAGCAGGGGGGGACAGATGGGTTCACCCCTCCACTTT,TRBV6-1,TRBD1,NA,TRBJ1-6
CASSPGRPLYEQYF,TGCGCCTCCAGCCCGGGGAGACCTTTATACGAGCAGTACTTC,TRBV5-1,NA,NA,TRBJ2-7
CASSPGGQDRNTEAFF,TGTGCCAGCAGCCCCGGAGGGCAGGACCGAAACACTGAAGCTTTCTTT,TRBV7-8,NA,NA,TRBJ1-1
CARSLGGRGNKETQYF,TGTGCCAGATCCCTTGGGGGGAGGGGGAATAAAGAGACCCAGTACTTC,TRBV21-1,NA,NA,TRBJ2-5
CASSLLSGGNSPLHF,TGTGCCAGCAGCTTACTCTCAGGGGGCAACTCACCCCTCCACTTT,TRBV7-9,TRBD1,NA,TRBJ1-6
CASSSFQSGEANTDTQYF,TGTGCCAGCAGCTCCTTTCAAAGCGGGGAGGCGAACACAGATACGCAGTATTTT,TRBV9,TRBD2,NA,TRBJ2-3
CASSQTREPYEQYF,TGCGCCAGCAGCCAAACCAGGGAACCCTACGAGCAGTACTTC,TRBV4-1,NA,NA,TRBJ2-7
CASSGGNNEKLFF,TGTGCCAGCTCAGGAGGTAACAATGAAAAACTGTTTTTT,TRBV18,NA,NA,TRBJ1-4
CASSLIGRTEAFF,TGCGCCAGCAGCTTGATAGGGAGAACTGAAGCTTTCTTT,TRBV5-1,NA,NA,TRBJ1-1
CASSLPGYYGYTF,TGTGCCAGCAGCTTACCAGGTTACTATGGCTACACCTTC,TRBV11-2,NA,NA,TRBJ1-2
CASSPGGGNDQPQHF,TGTGCCAGCTCACCGGGAGGAGGGAACGACCAGCCCCAGCATTTT,TRBV18,NA,NA,TRBJ1-5
CASSYSASNQPQHF,TGTGCCAGCAGTTACTCGGCAAGCAATCAGCCCCAGCATTTT,TRBV6-5,NA,NA,TRBJ1-5
CASSLGVGKSYNEQFF,TGTGCCAGCAGTTTAGGGGTGGGAAAGTCCTACAATGAGCAGTTCTTC,TRBV6-6,NA,NA,TRBJ2-1
CASSPGTGGYNEQFF,TGCGCCAGCAGCCCGGGGACAGGGGGCTACAATGAGCAGTTCTTC,TRBV4-3,TRBD1,NA,TRBJ2-1
CASSLALDTQYF,TGCGCCAGCAGCTTGGCGTTGGATACGCAGTATTTT,TRBV5-1,NA,NA,TRBJ2-3
CASSQAPGQTEAFF,TGCGCCAGCAGCCAGGCTCCGGGACAGACTGAAGCTTTCTTT,TRBV4-1,TRBD1,few,TRBJ1-1
CASSVVPSGPYEQYF,TGTGCCAGCAGCGTAGTCCCTAGCGGACCCTACGAGCAGTACTTC,TRBV9,TRBD2,NA,TRBJ2-7
CASRAQLADLTDTQYF,TGTGCCAGCAGGGCCCAGCTAGCGGACCTCACAGATACGCAGTATTTT,TRBV7-2,TRBD2,NA,TRBJ2-3
CASSYFRGTYEQYF,TGTGCCAGCAGTTATTTCAGGGGGACTTACGAGCAGTACTTC,TRBV6-5,NA,few,TRBJ2-7
CASSQASGGLTQYF,TGTGCCAGCAGCCAAGCTAGCGGGGGGTTAACGCAGTATTTT,TRBV14,TRBD2,NA,TRBJ2-3
CASSKLTGHEQYF,TGTGCCAGCAGCAAGCTGACAGGGCACGAGCAGTACTTC,TRBV6-5,TRBD1,NA,TRBJ2-7
CASSFYRENLNTEAFF,TGTGCCAGCAGCTTCTACAGGGAGAATTTGAACACTGAAGCTTTCTTT,TRBV7-2,NA,few,TRBJ1-1
CATAADRDRDTQYF,TGTGCCACAGCTGCGGACAGGGACCGGGATACGCAGTATTTT,TRBV19,TRBD1,NA,TRBJ2-3
CASSSLRLAGGNHEQFF,TGTGCCAGCAGCTCCCTGAGACTAGCGGGGGGAAATCATGAGCAGTTCTTC,TRBV7-8,TRBD2,NA,TRBJ2-1
CASSPDGSSGANVLTF,TGCGCCAGCAGTCCGGACGGGAGCTCTGGGGCCAACGTCCTGACTTTC,TRBV4-3,NA,NA,TRBJ2-6
CATSGAGGPGETQYF,TGTGCCACTTCGGGAGCGGGGGGGCCTGGAGAGACCCAGTACTTC,TRBV9,TRBD2,NA,TRBJ2-5
CASSLTVEETQYF,TGCGCCAGCAGCCTGACAGTGGAAGAGACCCAGTACTTC,TRBV5-1,NA,NA,TRBJ2-5